Listed here are 27 T cell receptor beta chains from one sample, sequenced in a study of T cell repertoires in aging, cancer and after chemotherapy. Rearranged V-D-J TRB sequences were amplified with a mixed TRB-A/B primer pool. TCRdb re-called the multiplex PCR reads through MiXCR, storing one row per CDR3 protein. In the table there are about 400 distinct CDR3 sequences, roughly 22% of which are singletons. Amplification of TCR beta used genomic DNA extracted from peripheral blood. Sequencing used blood. These receptors all come from a human donor with a solid tumor.

This clonotype counts as large. The rearrangement uses TRBV6-1 and TRBJ2-3; weak D call: TRBD1 (7 bases). The CDR3 is 14 amino acids. Per germline, CDR1 MNHNS and CDR2 SASEGT. V lost 6 bases and J lost 2, with 12 bases in between. Here the CDR3 DNA reads TGTGCCAGCAGCCCAGGGGGGCCCACAGATACGCAGTATTTT. Translating gives CASSPGGPTDTQYF.

Remarks on this clonotype: This clone may be a read error of a much larger clone one base away. The V and J genes are TRBV28 and TRBJ2-5, with D perhaps TRBD2 (5 bases). V was trimmed by 4 bases and J by 11 bases, leaving 17 bases between them. The germline CDR1 and CDR2 sequences are MDHEN and SYDVKM. The CDR3 consists of 13 residues. CDR3 sequence: CASSSPLAWEQYF. The CDR3, as DNA: TGTGCCAGCAGTTCCCCCCTCGCGTGGGAGCAGTACTTC. Drawing the rest from reference TRBV28 and TRBJ2-5, the complete variable domain is DVKVTQSSRYLVKRTGEKVFLECVQDMDHENMFWYRQDPGLGLRLIYFSYDVKMKEKGDIPEGYSVSREKKERFSLILESASTNQTSMYLCASSSPLAWEQYFGPGTRLLVL.

Sample share makes this clonotype large. The chain carries TRBV20-1 and TRBJ2-2, with D unresolved. Germline values: CDR1 DFQATT, CDR2 SNEGSKA (reference sequence). V shed 1 base and J shed 6 bases, with 12 bases lying between them. This CDR3 comprises 14 residues. The CDR3 coding sequence is TGCAGTGCTAGAGGAGGTTTTGATCCCGGGGAGCTGTTTTTT. It encodes CSARGGFDPGELFF.

Within the sample, this clonotype is medium-sized. This chain joins TRBV21-1 and TRBJ2-1; TRBD2 was called by the table and not checked on the DNA. TRBV21-1 is recorded as a pseudogene. The CDR3 has 16 residues. The CDR3 bases are TGTGCCAGCAGCAAAGTCTCAGGACTAGCGTTAAATGAGCAGTTCTTC. Translated: CASSKVSGLALNEQFF.

This clonotype is labeled as large. The genes are TRBV19 and TRBJ1-1; maybe TRBD1 (5 bases). CDR3 size: 11 residues. Germline CDR1 and CDR2: LNHDA and SQIVND (reference sequence). Deletions cut 5 bases from V and 5 bases from J, with 6 bases between. The CDR3 sequence is CASSQGTEAFF. DNA of the CDR3: TGTGCCAGTAGTCAGGGAACTGAAGCTTTCTTT.

This clonotype was seen a handful of times. The chain combines TRBV15 with TRBJ2-3; D uncertain. The CDR3 is 12 amino acids. CDR1 is LNHNV, CDR2 YYDKDF, per germline (reference sequence). V was clipped by 3 bases and J by 5 bases, with 6 bases between them. The CDR3 protein is CATSRGKDTQYF. In nucleotides, the CDR3 is TGTGCCACCAGCAGGGGGAAAGATACGCAGTATTTT.

The chain links TRBV28 to TRBJ2-7; D is uncertain. The CDR3 is 13 amino acids. Germline CDR1 MDHEN, CDR2 SYDVKM. The CDR3 DNA is TGTGTTAGCAGTTCCCCCCTCGCGTGGGAGCAGTACGTC. Translated: CVSSSPLAWEQYV.

The chain has TRBV6-5 and TRBJ1-4, with TRBD1 matching 9 bases. Germline CDR1 MNHEY, CDR2 SVGAGI. This CDR3 has 16 residues. With V trimmed by 5 bases and J by 6 bases, 10 bases remained unmatched. CDR3 nucleotide sequence: TGTGCCAGCAGTGAGATGCCGGGACAGGGCGATGAAAAACTGTTTTTT. The encoded protein is CASSEMPGQGDEKLFF.

This sequence joins TRBV27 and TRBJ2-3, with a possible D match to TRBD2 (5 bases). V lost 4 bases and J 6 bases, leaving 8 bases between the germline ends. This CDR3 region has 12 residues. From germline, CDR1 is MNHEY and CDR2 SMNVEV (reference sequence). CDR3 in DNA: TGTGCCAGCAGTTCCACGGGGGATACGCAGTATTTT. It yields the protein CASSSTGDTQYF.

Comment on this clonotype: A much larger clone differs by one base, so this may be a read error. V usage is TRBV7-9 and J usage is TRBJ2-3; no clear D gene. The CDR3 extends over 16 amino acids. Trimming removed 5 bases at V and 6 bases at J, with 21 bases between. Germline CDR1 SEHNR, CDR2 FQNEAQ (reference sequence). The CDR3: CASSLRIQDPSDTQYF. CDR3 nucleotides: TGTGCCAGCAGCCTAAGGATCCAGGATCCATCTGATACGCAGTATTTT.

Judged by abundance, this clonotype is large. It is likely a read error, because the conserved phenylalanine at the end of the CDR3 is missing. The DNA is left out, because the CDR3 cannot be placed on it with certainty; the CDR3 is given as TCRdb lists it. This chain joins TRBV27 and TRBJ2-7; the tabulated D call, TRBD1, remains unverified against the DNA. Germline CDR1 is MNHEY and CDR2 is SMNVEV (reference sequence). The CDR3 is 9 residues long, ends included. The CDR3 is CASRLRGPI.

In its sample, this clonotype is medium-sized (0.01 to 0.1%). Here the CDR3 DNA reads TGTGCCAGCAGTTTCGGGACAGGGGTAACAGATACGCAGTATTTT. Protein sequence: CASSFGTGVTDTQYF. V gene TRBV2 combines with J gene TRBJ2-3; 10 positions agree with TRBD1. Trimming cost V 5 bases and J 3 bases; bases outside gene matches: 5. The CDR3 is 15 residues long. CDR1 and CDR2 from the germline V gene are SNHLY and FYNNEI.

By sample fraction, this clonotype is medium-sized. V and J are TRBV2 and TRBJ2-3; unclear D gene. Germline assignment: CDR1 SNHLY and CDR2 FYNNEI. CDR3 length: 14 amino acids. V was shortened by 3 bases and J by 3 bases, with 10 bases between the two germline ends. DNA of the CDR3: TGTGCCAGCAGTGATATTGAGGTTACAGATACGCAGTATTTT. Residues: CASSDIEVTDTQYF.

The chain has TRBV2 and TRBJ2-1; 11 positions match TRBD2. Looked up from germline, CDR1 is SNHLY and CDR2 is FYNNEI. After removal of 4 bases from V and 7 bases from J, the junction contained 6 bases not matched to a gene. This CDR3 comprises 15 residues. CDR3 protein: CASSVVAGGVNEQFF. The CDR3, as DNA: TGTGCCAGCAGTGTGGTAGCGGGAGGGGTAAATGAGCAGTTCTTC.

This clonotype rates as medium-sized. The rearrangement joins TRBV20-1 to TRBJ1-1, with 11 bases fitting TRBD1. This CDR3 contains 14 residues. With 5 bases clipped from V and 4 bases from J, the junction kept 6 bases outside the gene matches. The germline V gene encodes CDR1 DFQATT and CDR2 SNEGSKA (reference sequence). The CDR3 coding sequence is TGCAGTGCTCCCGGACAGGGGGCGATCACTGAAGCTTTCTTT. The encoded protein is CSAPGQGAITEAFF.

This clonotype is judged hyperexpanded. This sequence joins TRBV12-3 or TRBV12-4 and TRBJ1-3, with 10 bases fitting TRBD1. This CDR3 region has 17 residues. V shed 6 bases and J 1 base; nucleotides not matched to a gene: 9. In DNA, the CDR3 is TGTGCCAGCAGCTCCTCGACAGGGGGCGCATCTGGAAACACCATATATTTT. This codes for CASSSSTGGASGNTIYF.

This clonotype is labeled as medium-sized. V is TRBV24-1 and J is TRBJ2-3, with D maybe TRBD1 (6 bases). Germline V gene lookup returns CDR1 KGHDR and CDR2 SFDVKD. V lost 3 bases, J lost 6 bases, and 18 bases lay in between. CDR3 length equals 16 residues. DNA for the CDR3: TGTGCCACCAGTGATCCCACAGGGTTGGAGAGGGATACGCAGTATTTT. Translating it yields CATSDPTGLERDTQYF.

This clonotype was seen only a few times. V usage is TRBV27 and J usage is TRBJ1-4; 9 positions match TRBD1. This CDR3 spans 14 amino acids. The germline gives CDR1 MNHEY, CDR2 SMNVEV (reference sequence). V gave up 7 bases and J gave up 6 bases; unmatched junction bases: 6. The CDR3 protein is CASTPGQGDEKLFF. The CDR3 bases are TGTGCCAGCACTCCGGGACAGGGCGATGAAAAACTGTTTTTT.

This clonotype is labeled as large (0.1 to 1%). This chain's CDR3 is CASSQAEPAYGYTF. CDR3 coding DNA: TGTGCCAGCAGCCAAGCCGAGCCGGCGTATGGCTACACCTTC. J is TRBJ1-2 and V is TRBV4-2; D remains unclear. The length of the CDR3 is 14 residues. The V and J ends lost 1 base and 5 bases respectively, with 11 bases between them. Germline CDR1 reads LGHNA; CDR2 reads YNFKEQ.

Relative to its sample, this clonotype is medium-sized. One end of the junction does not line up with germline, which may come from a read error. The rearrangement links TRBV28 to TRBJ1-2; D gene ambiguous. The germline gives CDR1 MDHEN, CDR2 SYDVKM. The CDR3 has 13 amino acids. In DNA form, the CDR3 reads TGTGCCAGCAGCCCACCTCCCCCGCCCTCTCTGTCCTTC. It specifies CASSPPPPPSLSF.

This chain links TRBV6-6 with TRBJ1-2; D uncertain. The germline V gene encodes CDR1 MNHNY and CDR2 SVGAGI (reference sequence). CDR3 length: 15 amino acids. V lost 6 bases, J lost 2 bases, and 16 bases lay in between. CDR3 sequence: CASSPYNTENYGYTF. The DNA of the CDR3 is TGTGCCAGCAGCCCCTATAATACAGAAAACTATGGCTACACCTTC.

This clonotype is large within its sample. This chain uses TRBV20-1 with TRBJ2-6; TRBD2 agrees at 11 bases. The J segment lost 0 bases and the V segment lost 6 bases, leaving 4 bases of the junction unmatched. The CDR3 runs 16 residues. CDR1 is DFQATT and CDR2 is SNEGSKA in the germline V gene (reference sequence). The CDR3 protein is CSATLAGVSGANVLTF. For the CDR3, the DNA is TGCAGTGCGACACTAGCGGGAGTCTCTGGGGCCAACGTCCTGACTTTC.

This clonotype is termed medium-sized. This chain joins TRBV10-2 and TRBJ2-3, with 9 bases fitting TRBD2. V was clipped by 7 bases and J by 2 bases; unmatched bases: 7. The CDR3 contains 15 residues. CDR1 and CDR2 from the germline V gene are WSHSY and SAAADI. CDR3 coding DNA: TGCGCCAGCAAAGCGGGGGGCTCCCCCACAGATACGCAGTATTTT. This gives the protein CASKAGGSPTDTQYF.

This clonotype is classed as large. The chain links TRBV12-3 or TRBV12-4 to TRBJ2-7; D unresolved. The CDR3 covers 11 residues. V was trimmed by 8 bases and J by 6 bases, leaving 11 bases between them. CDR3 DNA sequence: TGTGCCAGCGCTTCGGGTGTCGAGCAGTACTTC. Residues: CASASGVEQYF.

The chain uses TRBV6-2 or TRBV6-3 and TRBJ2-5, with TRBD1 identical over 11 bases. This CDR3 spans 15 amino acids. CDR1 is MNHEY, CDR2 SVGEGT, per germline. The junction had 6 bases not matched to a gene; V was cut back by 3 bases and J by 6 bases. The CDR3 loop reads CASSYKGQGEKTQYF. The CDR3 DNA sequence: TGTGCCAGCAGTTATAAGGGACAGGGGGAAAAGACCCAGTACTTC.

This clonotype has just a few counts. The rearrangement links TRBV2 to TRBJ2-1; the D is unclear. Germline CDR1 and CDR2: SNHLY and FYNNEI. The CDR3 covers 12 residues. Deletions cut 5 bases from V and 6 bases from J, with 8 bases between. The CDR3 sequence: CASSPEFNEQFF. The CDR3 DNA sequence: TGTGCCAGCAGTCCGGAGTTCAATGAGCAGTTCTTC.

By its share, this clonotype is large. The rearrangement uses TRBV7-9 and TRBJ2-7; D uncertain. Germline V gives CDR1 SEHNR, CDR2 FQNEAQ (reference sequence). This CDR3 comprises 13 residues. Trimming shortened V by 0 bases and J by 0 bases, and 3 bases separated the two germline ends. The CDR3 is CASSLAVSYEQYF. CDR3 DNA: TGTGCCAGCAGCTTAGCTGTCTCCTACGAGCAGTACTTC.